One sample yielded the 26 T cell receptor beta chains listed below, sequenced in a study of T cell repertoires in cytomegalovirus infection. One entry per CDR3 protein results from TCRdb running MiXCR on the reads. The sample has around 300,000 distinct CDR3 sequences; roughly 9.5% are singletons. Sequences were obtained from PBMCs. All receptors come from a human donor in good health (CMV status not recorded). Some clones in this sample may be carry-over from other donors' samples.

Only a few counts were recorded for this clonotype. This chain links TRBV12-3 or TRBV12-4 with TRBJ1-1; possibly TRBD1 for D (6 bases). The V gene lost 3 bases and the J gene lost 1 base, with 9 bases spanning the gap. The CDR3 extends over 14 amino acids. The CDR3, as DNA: TGTGCCAGCAGTTTTACGGGGGCGAACACTGAAGCTTTCTTT. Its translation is CASSFTGANTEAFF.

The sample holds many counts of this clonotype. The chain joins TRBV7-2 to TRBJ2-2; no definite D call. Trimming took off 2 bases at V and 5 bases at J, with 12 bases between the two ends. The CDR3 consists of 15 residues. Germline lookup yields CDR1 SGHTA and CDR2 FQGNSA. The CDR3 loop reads CASSLYTTGTGELFF. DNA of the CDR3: TGTGCCAGCAGCTTATACACAACCGGGACCGGGGAGCTGTTTTTT.

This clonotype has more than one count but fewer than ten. CDR3 loop: CASSPIIGELFF. DNA for the CDR3: TGTGCCAGCAGCCCTATCATCGGGGAGCTGTTTTTT. This chain uses TRBV7-4 with TRBJ2-2; the D is unclear. The CDR3 spans 12 residues. Germline V gene lookup returns CDR1 SGHVT and CDR2 SQSDAQ. Between the trimmed V and J ends, which lost 5 bases and 7 bases, there was a span of 8 bases.

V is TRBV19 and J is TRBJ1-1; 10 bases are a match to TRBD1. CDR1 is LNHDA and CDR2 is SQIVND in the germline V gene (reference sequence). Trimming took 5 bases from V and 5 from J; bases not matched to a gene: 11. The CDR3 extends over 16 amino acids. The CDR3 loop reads CASSFLRGTGVTEAFF. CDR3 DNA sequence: TGTGCCAGTAGTTTTCTCCGCGGGACAGGGGTAACTGAAGCTTTCTTT.

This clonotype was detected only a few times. CDR3 protein: CASSSDGWYGYTF. The CDR3 DNA follows: TGTGCCAGCAGTTCGGACGGTTGGTATGGCTACACCTTC. The chain carries TRBV4-2 and TRBJ1-2; D remains unclear. Germline assignment: CDR1 LGHNA and CDR2 YNFKEQ. V dropped 6 bases and J dropped 5 bases, with 13 bases sitting between them. The CDR3 sequence is 13 residues long.

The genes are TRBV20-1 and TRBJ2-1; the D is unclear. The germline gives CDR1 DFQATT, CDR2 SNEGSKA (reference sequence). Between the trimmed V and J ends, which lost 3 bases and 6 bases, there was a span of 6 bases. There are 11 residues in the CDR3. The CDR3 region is CSARGINEQFF. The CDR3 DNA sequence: TGCAGTGCTAGGGGGATCAATGAGCAGTTCTTC.

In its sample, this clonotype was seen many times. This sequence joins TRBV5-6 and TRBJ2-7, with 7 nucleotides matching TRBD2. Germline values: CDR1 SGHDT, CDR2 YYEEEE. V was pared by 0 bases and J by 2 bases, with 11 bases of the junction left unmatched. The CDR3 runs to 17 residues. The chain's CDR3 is CASSLGASGARPYEQYF. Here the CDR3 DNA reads TGTGCCAGCAGCTTGGGGGCCAGCGGGGCAAGACCCTACGAGCAGTACTTC.

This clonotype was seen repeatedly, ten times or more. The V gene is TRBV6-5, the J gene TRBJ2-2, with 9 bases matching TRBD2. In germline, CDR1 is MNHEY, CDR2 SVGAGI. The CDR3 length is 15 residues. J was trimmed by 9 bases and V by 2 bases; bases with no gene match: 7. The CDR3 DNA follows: TGTGCCAGCAGTTACCGGGCGGGGGGGGTGAGGGAGCTGTTTTTT. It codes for CASSYRAGGVRELFF.

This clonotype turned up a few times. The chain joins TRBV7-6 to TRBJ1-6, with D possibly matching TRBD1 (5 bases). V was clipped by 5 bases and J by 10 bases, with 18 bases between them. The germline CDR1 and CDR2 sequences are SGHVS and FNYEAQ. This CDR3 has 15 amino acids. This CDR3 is CASSPEGGSGSPLHF. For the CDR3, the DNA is TGTGCCAGCAGCCCTGAAGGAGGGTCAGGGTCACCCCTCCACTTT.

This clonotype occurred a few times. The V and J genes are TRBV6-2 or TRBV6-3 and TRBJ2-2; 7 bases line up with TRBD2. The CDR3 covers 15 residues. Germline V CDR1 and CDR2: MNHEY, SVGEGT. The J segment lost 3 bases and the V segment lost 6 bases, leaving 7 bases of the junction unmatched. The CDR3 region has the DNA TGTGCCAGCAGCCCCCGGGACTACGACACCGGGGAGCTGTTTTTT. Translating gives CASSPRDYDTGELFF.

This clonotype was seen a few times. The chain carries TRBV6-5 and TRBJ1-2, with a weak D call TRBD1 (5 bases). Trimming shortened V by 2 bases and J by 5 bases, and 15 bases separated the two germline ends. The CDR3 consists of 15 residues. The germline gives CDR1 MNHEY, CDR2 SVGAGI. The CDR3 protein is CASSYGTGSGYGYTF. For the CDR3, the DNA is TGTGCCAGCAGTTACGGGACGGGGTCTGGTTATGGCTACACCTTC.

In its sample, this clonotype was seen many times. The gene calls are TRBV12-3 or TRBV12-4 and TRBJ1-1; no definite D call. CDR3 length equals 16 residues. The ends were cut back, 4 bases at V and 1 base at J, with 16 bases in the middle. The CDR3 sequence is CASSYSAAWRNTEAFF. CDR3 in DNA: TGTGCCAGCAGTTATTCGGCCGCCTGGAGGAACACTGAAGCTTTCTTT.

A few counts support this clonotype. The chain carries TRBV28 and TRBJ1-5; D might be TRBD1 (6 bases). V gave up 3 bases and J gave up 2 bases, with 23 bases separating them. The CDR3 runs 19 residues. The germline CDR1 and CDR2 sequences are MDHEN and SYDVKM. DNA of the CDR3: TGTGCCAGCAGTTTTACGTCCTGGGGGGCCACGAGGGGCAATCAGCCCCAGCATTTT. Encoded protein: CASSFTSWGATRGNQPQHF.

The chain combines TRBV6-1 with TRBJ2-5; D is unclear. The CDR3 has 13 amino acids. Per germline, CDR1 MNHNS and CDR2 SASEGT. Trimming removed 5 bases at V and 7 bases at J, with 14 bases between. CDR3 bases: TGTGCCAGCAGTTATTCCGCTACCGGGACCCAGTACTTC. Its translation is CASSYSATGTQYF.

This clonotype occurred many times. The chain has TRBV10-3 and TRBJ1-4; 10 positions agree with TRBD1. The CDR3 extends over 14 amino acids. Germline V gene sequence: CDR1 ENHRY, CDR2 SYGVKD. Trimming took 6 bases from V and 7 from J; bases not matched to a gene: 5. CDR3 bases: TGTGCCATCAGCCCAGACAGGGGGCCTGAAAAACTGTTTTTT. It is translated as CAISPDRGPEKLFF.

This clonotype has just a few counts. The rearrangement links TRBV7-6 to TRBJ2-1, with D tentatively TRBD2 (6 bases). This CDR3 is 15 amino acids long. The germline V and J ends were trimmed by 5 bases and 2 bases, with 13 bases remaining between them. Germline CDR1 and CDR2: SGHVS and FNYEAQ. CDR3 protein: CASSQRRGAYNEQFF. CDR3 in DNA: TGTGCCAGCAGCCAGAGGAGGGGTGCCTACAATGAGCAGTTCTTC.

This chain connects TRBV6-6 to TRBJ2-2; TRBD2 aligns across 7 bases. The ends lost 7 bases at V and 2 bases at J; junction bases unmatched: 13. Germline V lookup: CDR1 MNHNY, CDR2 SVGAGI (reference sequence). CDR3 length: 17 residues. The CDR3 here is CASNPSGGGINTGELFF. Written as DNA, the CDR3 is TGTGCCAGCAACCCTAGTGGGGGGGGGATCAACACCGGGGAGCTGTTTTTT.

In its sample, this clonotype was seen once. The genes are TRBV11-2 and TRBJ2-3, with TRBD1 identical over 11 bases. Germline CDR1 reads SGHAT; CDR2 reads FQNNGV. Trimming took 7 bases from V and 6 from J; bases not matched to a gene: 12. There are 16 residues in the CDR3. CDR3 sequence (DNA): TGTGCCAGCAACCAGAGGGACAGGGGGTCAGGGGATACGCAGTATTTT. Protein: CASNQRDRGSGDTQYF.

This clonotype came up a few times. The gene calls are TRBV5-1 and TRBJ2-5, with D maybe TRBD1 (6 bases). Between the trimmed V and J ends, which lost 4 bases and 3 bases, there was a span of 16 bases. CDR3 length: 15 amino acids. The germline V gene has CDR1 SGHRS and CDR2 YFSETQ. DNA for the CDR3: TGCGCCAGCAGCAATTTTGGACAGTACAAAGAGACCCAGTACTTC. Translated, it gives CASSNFGQYKETQYF.

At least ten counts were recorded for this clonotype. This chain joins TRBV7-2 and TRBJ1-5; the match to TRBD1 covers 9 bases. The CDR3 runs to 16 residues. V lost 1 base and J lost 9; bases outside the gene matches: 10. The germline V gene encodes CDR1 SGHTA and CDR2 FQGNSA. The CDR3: CASSLGWDREGAPQHF. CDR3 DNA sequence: TGTGCCAGCAGCTTAGGCTGGGACAGGGAAGGTGCGCCCCAGCATTTT.

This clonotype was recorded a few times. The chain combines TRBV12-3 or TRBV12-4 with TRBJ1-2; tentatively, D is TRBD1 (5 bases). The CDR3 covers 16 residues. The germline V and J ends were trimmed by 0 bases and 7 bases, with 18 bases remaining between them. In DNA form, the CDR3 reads TGTGCCAGCAGTTTAGCGAATTACCGGACAACGGTTGGCTACACCTTC. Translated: CASSLANYRTTVGYTF.

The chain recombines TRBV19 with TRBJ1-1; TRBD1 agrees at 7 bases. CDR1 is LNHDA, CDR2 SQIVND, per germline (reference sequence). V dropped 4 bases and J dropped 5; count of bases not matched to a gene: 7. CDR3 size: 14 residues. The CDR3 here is CASSKRQGWTEAFF. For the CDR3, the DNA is TGTGCCAGTAGTAAAAGACAGGGATGGACTGAAGCTTTCTTT.

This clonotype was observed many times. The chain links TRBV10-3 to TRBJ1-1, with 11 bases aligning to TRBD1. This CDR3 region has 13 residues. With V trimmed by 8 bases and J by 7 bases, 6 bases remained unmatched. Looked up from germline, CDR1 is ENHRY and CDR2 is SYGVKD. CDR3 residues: CAIGGQGAFEAFF. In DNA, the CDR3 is TGTGCCATCGGAGGACAGGGGGCCTTTGAAGCTTTCTTT.

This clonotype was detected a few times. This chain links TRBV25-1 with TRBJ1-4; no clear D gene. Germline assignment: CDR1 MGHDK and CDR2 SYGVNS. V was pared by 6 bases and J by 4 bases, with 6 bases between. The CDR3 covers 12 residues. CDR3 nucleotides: TGTGCCAGCAGGGACCATAATGAAAAACTGTTTTTT. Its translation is CASRDHNEKLFF.

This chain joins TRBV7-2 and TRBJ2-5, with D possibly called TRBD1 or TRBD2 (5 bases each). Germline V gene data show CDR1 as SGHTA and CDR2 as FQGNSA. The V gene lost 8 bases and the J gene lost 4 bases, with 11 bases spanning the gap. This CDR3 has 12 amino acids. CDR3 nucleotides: TGTGCCAGCTCCCGAGGGACAGAGACCCAGTACTTC. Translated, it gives CASSRGTETQYF.

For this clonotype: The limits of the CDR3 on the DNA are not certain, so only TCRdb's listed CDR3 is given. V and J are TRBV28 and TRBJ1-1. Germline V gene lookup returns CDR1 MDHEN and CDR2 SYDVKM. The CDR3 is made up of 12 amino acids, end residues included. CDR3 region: CASSSSGPEAFF.